This TCR beta chain was retrieved from a study of T cell repertoires in ileal Crohn's disease. Germline V gives CDR1 MNHEY, CDR2 SMNVEV (reference sequence). The CDR3 is made up of 14 amino acids. V dropped 2 bases and J dropped 0 bases, with 7 bases sitting between them. Time point here: neoterminal ileum biopsy at postoperative endoscopy, about 6 months after surgery. Sequenced by immunoSEQ multiplex PCR; TCRdb stores in-frame clones only, minus some. The table records fewer than 13,000 clones, about four fifths of them present only once. The sequence was obtained from an adult with Crohn's disease. The sequencing sample was made of ileal tissue. The chain is built from TRBV27 and TRBJ1-1; D gene uncertain. For the CDR3, the DNA is TGTGCCAGCAGTTTACGAGGGATGAACACTGAAGCTTTCTTT. Translation gives CASSLRGMNTEAFF.